The following is a TCR beta chain sequence with its context. What it binds is not known. The sample is drawn from a study of cytomegalovirus exposure and HLA in healthy donors. Study-level results: It was reported that the classifier diagnosed cytomegalovirus status with high specificity and sensitivity in both the original and validation cohorts. A later analysis showed HLA-associated TCR beta chains outstripping equally common others in clonal expansion. According to the study, around 150 TCR beta chains were cytomegalovirus-associated.

PCR was performed using 60 Vbeta and 13 Jbeta primers. Profiled with immunoSEQ multiplex PCR; TCRdb holds only in-frame clones, not every one. The sample has about 200,000 clones; 75% to 80% are singletons. Germline CDR1 reads SGHTA; CDR2 reads FQGTGA. The CDR3 runs to 14 residues. Trimming removed 2 bases at V and 1 base at J, with 8 bases between. Material: PBMCs. V is TRBV7-3 and J is TRBJ1-2; D gene unclear. The receptor's source is a young man in good health and CMV-seronegative. The CDR3 bases are TGTGCCAGCAGCTTAGACGGGAGTAACTATGGCTACACCTTC. Amino acid sequence: CASSLDGSNYGYTF.